This T cell receptor beta chain was profiled in a study of cytomegalovirus exposure and HLA in healthy donors. Findings of the study overall: In a later analysis, DRB1 alleles had the most associated TCRs; HLA-C alleles the fewest. Analysis performed later showed TCR beta chains linked to HLA being more clonally expanded than equally common others. A highly shared variant cluster was judged a likely technical artifact.

Worth noting for this clone: Its antigen is not identified. Additional DNA sequences in this sample encode the identical CDR3.

All the people who gave samples were healthy bone marrow donors. Use of 60 Vbeta and 13 Jbeta primers characterized the PCR. The table came from immunoSEQ multiplex PCR; TCRdb's copy has only in-frame clones and leaves some out. The table lists around 88,000 clones, less than 85% of them singletons. The source of this sequence is a male donor in good health and CMV-seronegative. The sample taken for sequencing was PBMCs.

The CDR3 sequence is CASSLSGPSYEQYF. The CDR3 region has the DNA TGTGCCAGCAGTCTAAGCGGCCCCTCCTACGAGCAGTACTTC. V is TRBV28 and J is TRBJ2-7, with D perhaps TRBD2 (5 bases). This CDR3 region has 14 residues. Trimming stripped 5 bases from V and 0 bases from J, with 11 bases between. Looked up from germline, CDR1 is MDHEN and CDR2 is SYDVKM. Together with reference TRBV28 and TRBJ2-7, the CDR3 gives the full variable domain: DVKVTQSSRYLVKRTGEKVFLECVQDMDHENMFWYRQDPGLGLRLIYFSYDVKMKEKGDIPEGYSVSREKKERFSLILESASTNQTSMYLCASSLSGPSYEQYFGPGTRLTVT.